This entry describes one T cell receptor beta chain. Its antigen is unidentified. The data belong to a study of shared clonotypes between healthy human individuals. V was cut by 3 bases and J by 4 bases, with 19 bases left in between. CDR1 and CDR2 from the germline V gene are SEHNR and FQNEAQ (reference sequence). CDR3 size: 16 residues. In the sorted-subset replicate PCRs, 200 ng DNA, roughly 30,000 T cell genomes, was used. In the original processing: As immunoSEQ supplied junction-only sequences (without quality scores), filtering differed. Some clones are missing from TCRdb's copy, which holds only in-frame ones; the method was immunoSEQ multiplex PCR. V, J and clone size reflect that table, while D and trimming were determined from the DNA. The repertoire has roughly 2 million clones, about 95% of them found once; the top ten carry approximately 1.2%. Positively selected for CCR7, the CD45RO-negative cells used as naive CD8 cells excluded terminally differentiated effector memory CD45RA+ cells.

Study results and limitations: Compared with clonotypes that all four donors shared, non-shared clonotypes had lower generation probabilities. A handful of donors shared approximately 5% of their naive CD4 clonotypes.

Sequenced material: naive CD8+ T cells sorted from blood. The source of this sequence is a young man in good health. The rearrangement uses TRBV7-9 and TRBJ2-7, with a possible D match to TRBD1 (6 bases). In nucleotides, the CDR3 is TGTGCCAGCAGCTTTATACTGGTGGCAGGGGAATACGAGCAGTACTTC. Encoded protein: CASSFILVAGEYEQYF.